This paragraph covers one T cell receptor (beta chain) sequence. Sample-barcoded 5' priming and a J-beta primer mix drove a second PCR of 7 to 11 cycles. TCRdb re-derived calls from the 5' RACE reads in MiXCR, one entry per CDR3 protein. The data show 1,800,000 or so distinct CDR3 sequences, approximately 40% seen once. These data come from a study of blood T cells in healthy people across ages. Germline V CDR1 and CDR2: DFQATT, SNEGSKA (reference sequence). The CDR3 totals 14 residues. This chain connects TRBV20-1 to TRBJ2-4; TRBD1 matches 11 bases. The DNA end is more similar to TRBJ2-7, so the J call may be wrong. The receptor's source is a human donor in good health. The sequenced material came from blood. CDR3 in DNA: TGCAGTGCCACACCCTGGACAGGGGGCAACGAGCAGTACTTC. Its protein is CSATPWTGGNEQYF.